Included here is one TCR beta chain sequence, with context. Its target antigen remains unknown. Base qualities are not recorded, but no much larger clone differs from it by a single base. This entry is derived from a study of blood T cells in healthy people across ages (dated by TCRdb to about 2015). Concerning the study at large: In model experiments, roughly one uniquely barcoded TCR beta cDNA molecule per two T cells was captured by template switching. The donors were split into four age groups: young (average about 16 years), middle-aged (roughly 39), aged (more than 60) and long-lived (approximately 89). To avoid experimental bias, donors of different ages were spread randomly across the sequencing lanes. To track age-related changes in TCR beta repertoire diversity, the study relied on deep sequencing normalized with unique cDNA molecular identifiers. Using the same blood draw, the study looked at two additional independent replicas of 1 million unique cDNA reads for two donors, one aged 18 to 30 and the other aged 80 or older.

For CDR1 and CDR2, the germline V gene lists SGDLS and YYNGEE. V is pared back by 2 bases and J by 2 bases, with 19 bases lying between the germline termini. From cysteine to phenylalanine, the CDR3 is 17 amino acids long. Only CDR3 DNA remains: 51 bases, in frame from the first base. Receptors were amplified or captured by 5' RACE. Sequenced using an Illumina HiSeq 2500. A second PCR of roughly 7 to 12 cycles was run with a J-beta primer mix and a sample-barcoded 5' primer. A unique molecular identifier was introduced onto each TCR beta cDNA molecule by a template-switch 5' adaptor carrying 12 random nucleotides. At least 3 million CDR3-containing paired-end reads were obtained from each sample. The Mint cDNA synthesis kit, primed by a TRBC-specific oligonucleotide, was used to synthesize first-strand cDNA from all RNA. Following uracil-DNA glycosylase treatment, a first 18-cycle PCR with universal primers M1SS and BC2_uni_R was performed on all cDNA. Per the original workflow: Each sample was normalized by randomly selecting 1 million high-quality reads, each carrying a distinct molecular identifier. Reads with shared molecular identifiers were discarded instead of being binned into consensus sequences. MiTCR, run with a Q25 quality threshold and the strictest error-elimination algorithm, handled CDR3 identification, clonotype clustering and error correction. A nonparametric unseen species model with Euler transformation was used to estimate a lower bound on total TCR beta diversity. TCRdb trimmed public reads at Q25 via fastp, called clones via MiXCR and kept in-frame beta chains. Each entry merges the rows of one CDR3 protein and shows their most common DNA and genes. TCRdb's processing, not the authors' own work, is the source of the V and J calls. In all, the sample holds about 640,000 distinct CDR3 sequences, and roughly 53% of those were seen once. The leading ten clones occupy 30% to 40% of the sample.

The 39 donors, aged about 6 to 100 years, were systemically healthy Caucasian individuals from Russia. Around 9.7 milliliters of peripheral blood were collected from each donor into EDTA-treated Vacutainer tubes. Ficoll-Paque density-gradient centrifugation was used to isolate PBMCs, with at least 6.5 million per sample. Total RNA, at least 6 micrograms per sample, was extracted from PBMCs with Trizol reagent. Naive CD45RAhigh/CD27high T cell percentages were measured by flow cytometry on a PBMC aliquot from every donor. The investigation overall reported the following: Compared with the aged group, the long-lived group had more naive CD4+ T cells, fewer expanded clones and increased TCR diversity, a pattern suggesting age selection. Since profiling was done on bulk unsorted PBMCs, naive and antigen-experienced compartments could not be conclusively compared. A strong correlation was found between observed TCR beta diversity and the percentage of naive T cells measured by flow cytometry. Total diversity estimates from one million sequenced T cells were considered lower bounds and underestimates. Donor CMV infection status was unknown, potentially confounding age-related changes in expanded clonotypes. As age increased, observed TCR beta diversity per million T cells dropped in a roughly linear way, and a significant reduction was already evident by age around 41.

The sequenced sample consisted of blood. The sequence links TRBV9 to TRBJ2-5; the D segment could be TRBD2, given 6 matching bases. The receptor's source is a man aged 55-75 years in good health. The CDR3 has the sequence CASSVEGRRGGQETQYF. The DNA sequence is as follows: TGTGCCAGCAGCGTCGAAGGTAGGAGGGGAGGACAAGAGACCCAGTACTTC.